This T cell receptor beta chain is from a study of PD-1 blockade in classical Hodgkin lymphoma. TCRdb's copy holds only in-frame clones and misses some; the assay was immunoSEQ multiplex PCR. The data contain some 21,000 clones, approximately 94% of them seen just once; the ten biggest clones take up 4.5% to 6.5%. Regarding the study as a whole: As was reported, newly diagnosed patients showed lower baseline TCR diversity than healthy donors did. What caused the repertoire differences, perhaps disease activity or prior therapy, remains undefined.

CDR3 length: 14 residues. Germline V gene data show CDR1 as WSHSY and CDR2 as SAAADI. Between the trimmed V and J ends, which lost 2 bases and 6 bases, there was a span of 13 bases. The time point denotes: newly diagnosed, previously untreated cHL patient sample. The study compared against PBMCs from newly diagnosed, untreated classical Hodgkin lymphoma. Points on this clone: Its antigen is as yet unknown.

The chain couples TRBV10-2 to TRBJ1-2, with D possibly being TRBD1 (6 bases). Material for sequencing was peripheral blood mononuclear cells (PBMCs). The TCR comes from a human donor with classical Hodgkin lymphoma. The CDR3 reads CASSEGQRGHGYTF. The CDR3 DNA reads as TGCGCCAGCAGTGAGGGACAGAGAGGGCATGGCTACACCTTC.